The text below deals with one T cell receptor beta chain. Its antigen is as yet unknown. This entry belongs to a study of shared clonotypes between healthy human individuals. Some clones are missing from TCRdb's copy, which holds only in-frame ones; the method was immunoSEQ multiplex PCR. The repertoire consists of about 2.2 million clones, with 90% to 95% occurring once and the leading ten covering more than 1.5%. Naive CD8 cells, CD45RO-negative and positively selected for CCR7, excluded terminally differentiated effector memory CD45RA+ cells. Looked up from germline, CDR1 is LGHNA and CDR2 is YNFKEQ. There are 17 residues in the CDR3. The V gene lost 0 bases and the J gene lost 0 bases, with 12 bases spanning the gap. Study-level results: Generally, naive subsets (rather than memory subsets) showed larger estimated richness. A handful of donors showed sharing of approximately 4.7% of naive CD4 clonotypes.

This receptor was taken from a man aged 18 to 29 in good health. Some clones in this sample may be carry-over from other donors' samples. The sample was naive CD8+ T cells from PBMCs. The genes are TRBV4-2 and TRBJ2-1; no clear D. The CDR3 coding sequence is TGTGCCAGCAGCCAAGATCAAGGCGCCAGCTCCTACAATGAGCAGTTCTTC. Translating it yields CASSQDQGASSYNEQFF.